The TCR beta chain described here comes from a study of cytomegalovirus exposure and HLA in healthy donors. Whole-study results and caveats: Both high specificity and high sensitivity reportedly marked the classifier's diagnosis of cytomegalovirus status.

Trimming cost V 7 bases and J 13 bases; bases outside gene matches: 15. The germline V gene has CDR1 MDHEN and CDR2 SYDVKM. This CDR3 is 13 amino acids long. PCR involved 60 Vbeta and 13 Jbeta primers. Clones were read by immunoSEQ multiplex PCR, and TCRdb kept only the in-frame ones, dropping some. Altogether 150,000 to 190,000 clones are present, about 68% being singletons, with the ten largest covering under 1.5%. Turning to this clone: Its antigen remains unknown.

The chain links TRBV28 to TRBJ1-1; 7 bases map to TRBD1. Sequences were obtained from PBMCs. The origin of this receptor is a man between 18 and 29 years old in good health and CMV-seronegative. The CDR3, as DNA: TGTGCCAGCACCTCAGCAGGGGGGCGATGGGGTTTCTTT. Amino acids: CASTSAGGRWGFF. The entire variable domain, with the rest obtained from reference TRBV28 and TRBJ1-1, is as follows: DVKVTQSSRYLVKRTGEKVFLECVQDMDHENMFWYRQDPGLGLRLIYFSYDVKMKEKGDIPEGYSVSREKKERFSLILESASTNQTSMYLCASTSAGGRWGFFGQGTRLTVV.